Presented here are 8 T cell receptor beta chains from one specimen sequenced in a study of low-dose radiotherapy and immunotherapy resistance in tumors. Indicated time point: after trial treatment. This sample's treatment: LDRT plus nivolumab, ipilimumab, low-dose cyclophosphamide and aspirin (RACIN trial). Alpha- and beta-chain coverage of first-strand cDNA came from TRAV- and TRBV-specific primers. TCR amplification ran 20 PCR cycles using constant-region and V-primer adapter primers. TCRdb re-derived calls from the reads in MiXCR, one entry per CDR3 protein. The repertoire holds more than 90,000 distinct CDR3 sequences, with around 20% as singletons. The specimen comprised PBMCs, sampled after low-dose radiotherapy plus immunotherapy. The receptors stem from a male donor with prostate cancer.

This clonotype has ten or more counts. The V gene is TRBV20-1, the J gene TRBJ2-3, with 10 bases lining up with TRBD1. The V and J ends lost 7 bases and 4 bases, in that order; junction bases with no gene match: 8. The CDR3 consists of 14 residues. In germline, CDR1 is DFQATT, CDR2 SNEGSKA (reference sequence). CDR3 coding DNA: TGCAGTGGGAGGGGGACAGGGGAATCAGATACGCAGTATTTT. It codes for CSGRGTGESDTQYF.

The chain is built from TRBV6-2 or TRBV6-3 and TRBJ1-1; D is perhaps TRBD1 (5 bases). Germline V gene sequence: CDR1 MNHEY, CDR2 SVGEGT. Deletions cut 7 bases from V and 5 bases from J, with 14 bases between. The length of the CDR3 is 13 residues. CDR3 DNA: TGTGCCAGCATACGTTGGGGCTGGACTGAAGCTTTCTTT. Protein product: CASIRWGWTEAFF.

This chain links TRBV5-8 with TRBJ1-6; D is uncertain. Germline CDR1 and CDR2: SGHTS and YDEGEE. Trimming took off 3 bases at V and 7 bases at J, with 14 bases between the two ends. The CDR3 runs 15 residues. The CDR3 nucleotides read TGTGCCAGCAGCTCCGCCCTCCGGGGAAATTCACCCCTCCACTTT. This gives the protein CASSSALRGNSPLHF.

This clonotype occurred many times. The V call is TRBV20-1, the J call TRBJ1-1; 7 bases align to TRBD1. V dropped 6 bases and J dropped 0; count of bases not matched to a gene: 7. This CDR3 has 14 amino acids. Germline lookup yields CDR1 DFQATT and CDR2 SNEGSKA (reference sequence). The CDR3 DNA reads as TGCAGTGCCAGACGGGACAGTCTGAACACTGAAGCTTTCTTT. This codes for CSARRDSLNTEAFF.

The gene calls are TRBV19 and TRBJ2-1; D is perhaps TRBD2 (6 bases). V was cut by 3 bases and J by 1 base, with 10 bases left in between. This CDR3 comprises 15 residues. Per germline, CDR1 LNHDA and CDR2 SQIVND (reference sequence). CDR3 coding DNA: TGTGCCAGTAGTATTTCCGCGGGATCCTACAATGAGCAGTTCTTC. The encoded protein is CASSISAGSYNEQFF. Using reference TRBV19 and TRBJ2-1 for the parts outside the CDR3, the full variable domain is DGGITQSPKYLFRKEGQNVTLSCEQNLNHDAMYWYRQDPGQGLRLIYYSQIVNDFQKGDIAEGYSVSREKKESFPLTVTSAQKNPTAFYLCASSISAGSYNEQFFGPGTRLTVL.

This clonotype was observed at least ten times. The rearrangement joins TRBV4-3 to TRBJ2-1, with D possibly being TRBD1 or TRBD2 (7 bases each). Deletions cut 4 bases from V and 5 bases from J, with 18 bases between. Per germline, CDR1 LGHNA and CDR2 YSLEER. CDR3 length equals 16 residues. This CDR3 reads CASSRGRGGLHNEQFF. Here the CDR3 DNA reads TGCGCCAGCAGCCGAGGCAGGGGGGGGCTCCACAATGAGCAGTTCTTC.

The rearrangement joins TRBV28 to TRBJ1-2, with 9 bases lining up with TRBD1. The V segment lost 5 bases and the J segment 7 bases; nucleotides outside the gene matches: 5. Germline CDR1 and CDR2: MDHEN and SYDVKM. This CDR3 region has 13 residues. The DNA for the CDR3 is TGTGCCAGCAGTCCGTCGACAGGGGGTGGCTACACCTTC. This translates into CASSPSTGGGYTF.

This clonotype was counted many times. This chain connects TRBV5-1 to TRBJ2-1, with a possible D match to TRBD2 (5 bases). Germline-derived CDR1 and CDR2 are SGHRS and YFSETQ. V lost 1 base and J lost 7, with 6 bases in between. The CDR3 runs to 12 residues. The CDR3 loop reads CASSLPGNEQFF. The CDR3 nucleotides are TGCGCCAGCAGCTTGCCGGGAAATGAGCAGTTCTTC.